This section outlines one T cell receptor (beta chain) sequence together with its context. The antigen is not known. The data stem from a study of a mutant IDH1 vaccine in newly diagnosed glioma. The protocol was immunoSEQ multiplex PCR, while the TCRdb copy is restricted to in-frame clones and leaves out a portion. Found here are around 50,000 clones, around 89% of them singletons; the top ten hold approximately 4.2%. Study-level findings and limits: Apparently, pseudoprogression bore no relation to changes among the top peripheral T cell clonotypes.

Time point specified: week 5, during vaccination. All doses held 300 ug of mutant IDH1 20-mer peptide, with topical imiquimod. The donor cohort comprised cases of new WHO grade 3 or 4 IDH1-mutant, ATRX-lost astrocytoma. CDR3 length: 17 amino acids. The ends lost 1 base at V and 9 bases at J; junction bases unmatched: 10. From germline, CDR1 is SGHDN and CDR2 FVKESK. The chain recombines TRBV14 with TRBJ2-1, with 12 bases fitting TRBD2. The TCR was taken from a middle-aged woman with glioma. Source: PBMCs, taken from a glioma patient whose treatment included an IDH1 peptide vaccine. In DNA, the CDR3 is TGTGCCAGCAGCCAAGGAGTGCTAGCGGGGGGGCTGACTGAGCAGTTCTTC. Translation: CASSQGVLAGGLTEQFF. Together with reference TRBV14 and TRBJ2-1, the CDR3 gives the full variable domain: EAGVTQFPSHSVIEKGQTVTLRCDPISGHDNLYWYRRVMGKEIKFLLHFVKESKQDESGMPNNRFLAERTGGTYSTLKVQPAELEDSGVYFCASSQGVLAGGLTEQFFGPGTRLTVL.